The following is a TCR beta chain sequence with its context. This clone was seen just once. The antigen it recognizes is unknown. Base-call qualities are not available, and no considerably larger clone is one nucleotide away. Receptor libraries were prepared by the immunoSEQ multiplex PCR assay. This immuneACCESS table, as held by TCRdb, lists in-frame sequences with V and J called but not all clones. Of the missing ones, under half trace to an unresolved V gene in checked studies; the others have no known cause. This sample is represented by 30,000 to 35,000 clones; around 83% of them were singletons. The ten largest clones take up roughly 2.5% of the sample. This specimen comes from a study of preoperative IRX-2 immunotherapy in early breast cancer (dated 2019 in TCRdb). The sample's treatment or condition label is to be understood as: preoperative locoregional IRX-2 cytokine immunotherapy. The samples were obtained from a phase Ib study that tested preoperative, locoregional IRX-2 cytokine immunotherapy meant to prime immune responses. Patients with early-stage breast cancer who were given IRX-2 before surgery served as donors.

Measured from the cysteine to the phenylalanine, the CDR3 is 14 residues long. CDR3 DNA only is kept here, 42 bases in frame from base 1. CDR1 GTSNPN and CDR2 SVGIG were looked up in the germline V gene (reference sequence). V trim: 2 bases; J trim: 12 bases; unmatched bases: 5. This chain is built from TRBV30 and TRBJ2-1; 15 bases in the middle match TRBD2. The sample in question was lymph node tissue, obtained from a patient treated with IRX-2 immunotherapy. The clonotype comes from a human donor with breast cancer. The DNA is TGTGCCTGGAGTTCCGGACTAGCGGGGGGGCGGCAGTTCTTC. It translates to CAWSSGLAGGRQFF.